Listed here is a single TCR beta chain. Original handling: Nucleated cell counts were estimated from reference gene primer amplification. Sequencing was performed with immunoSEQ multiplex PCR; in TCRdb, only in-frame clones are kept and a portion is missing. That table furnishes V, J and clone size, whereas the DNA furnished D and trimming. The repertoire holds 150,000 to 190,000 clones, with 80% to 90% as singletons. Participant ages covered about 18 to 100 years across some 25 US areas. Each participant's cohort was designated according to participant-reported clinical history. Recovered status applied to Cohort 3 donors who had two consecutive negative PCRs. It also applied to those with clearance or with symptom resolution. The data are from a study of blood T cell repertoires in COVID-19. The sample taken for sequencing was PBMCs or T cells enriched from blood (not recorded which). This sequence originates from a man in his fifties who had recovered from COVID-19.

The CDR3 DNA sequence: TGTGCCAGCAGTGAATTTAACAAGGGGCTCTACAATGAGCAGTTCTTC. Encoded protein: CASSEFNKGLYNEQFF. The chain has TRBV2 and TRBJ2-1; a possible D gene is TRBD1 (5 bases). This CDR3 comprises 16 residues. With 2 bases removed from V and 3 bases from J, the gap between germline ends came to 14 bases. Germline V lookup: CDR1 SNHLY, CDR2 FYNNEI.